This paragraph covers one T cell receptor beta chain sequence. The antigen is not known. The CDR3 contains 18 residues. CDR1 and CDR2 from the germline V gene are SGHDT and YYEEEE. V lost 5 bases and J lost 0, with 20 bases in between. The data are from a study of graft-versus-host responses after intestinal transplantation. Study as a whole: The transplants performed in recipients were multivisceral, liver-intestinal, or isolated intestinal. Anti-thymocyte globulin served as induction for all recipients, who then took tacrolimus and steroids for about three years. Study observations and caveats: GvH clones surfaced in recipient marrow, some emerging earlier in ileum or blood. Levels of circulating GvH clones at their peak were associated with early post-transplant HvG declines.

Data came from immunoSEQ multiplex PCR; TCRdb stores just in-frame clones and leaves some out. The table records roughly 100,000 clones, about 90% of them present only once. This chain connects TRBV5-6 to TRBJ1-4; weak D call: TRBD1 (5 bases). The sample was unstimulated CD4+ T cells sorted from spleen or lymph node cells, taken before intestinal transplant. The receptor was derived from a human donor who received an intestinal transplant. The DNA of the CDR3 is TGTGCCAGCAGTGGGGGGTCCAGGACCCATGCAACTAATGAAAAACTGTTTTTT. The encoded protein is CASSGGSRTHATNEKLFF.